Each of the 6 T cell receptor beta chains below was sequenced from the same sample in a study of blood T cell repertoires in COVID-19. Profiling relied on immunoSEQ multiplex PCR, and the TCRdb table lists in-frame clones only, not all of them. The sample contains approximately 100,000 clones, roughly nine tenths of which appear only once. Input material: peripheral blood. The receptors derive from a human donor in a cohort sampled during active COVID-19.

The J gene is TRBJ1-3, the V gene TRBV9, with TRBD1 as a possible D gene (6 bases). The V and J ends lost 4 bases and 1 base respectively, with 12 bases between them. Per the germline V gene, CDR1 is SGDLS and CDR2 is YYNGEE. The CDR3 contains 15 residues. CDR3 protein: CASSPEGGSGNTIYF. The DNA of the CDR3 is TGTGCCAGCAGCCCTGAGGGGGGGTCTGGAAACACCATATATTTT.

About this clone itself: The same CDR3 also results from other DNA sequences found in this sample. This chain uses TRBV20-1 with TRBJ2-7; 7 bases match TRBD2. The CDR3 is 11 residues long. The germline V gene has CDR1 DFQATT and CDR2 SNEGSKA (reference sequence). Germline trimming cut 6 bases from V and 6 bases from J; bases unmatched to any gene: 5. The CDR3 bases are TGCAGTGCGACGGGGGGAGGCGAGCAGTACTTC. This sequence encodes CSATGGGEQYF.

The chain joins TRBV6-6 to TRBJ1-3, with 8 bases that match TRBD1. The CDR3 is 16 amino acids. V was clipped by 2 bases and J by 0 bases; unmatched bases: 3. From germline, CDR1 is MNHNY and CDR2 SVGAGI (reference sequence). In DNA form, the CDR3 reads TGTGCCAGCAGTTACACAGGGGGTCGCTCTGGAAACACCATATATTTT. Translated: CASSYTGGRSGNTIYF.

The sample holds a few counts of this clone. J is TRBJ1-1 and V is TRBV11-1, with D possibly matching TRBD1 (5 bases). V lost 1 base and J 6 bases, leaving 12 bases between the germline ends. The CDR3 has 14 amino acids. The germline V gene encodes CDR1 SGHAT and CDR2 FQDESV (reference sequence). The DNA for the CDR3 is TGTGCCAGCAGCTTAGAGGCCGGGGGGGCTGAAGCTTTCTTT. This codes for CASSLEAGGAEAFF.

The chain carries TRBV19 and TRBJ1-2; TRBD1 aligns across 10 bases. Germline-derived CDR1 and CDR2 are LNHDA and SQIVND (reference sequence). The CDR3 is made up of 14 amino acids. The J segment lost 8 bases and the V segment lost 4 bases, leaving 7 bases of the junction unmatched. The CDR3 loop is CASSNRQGALGYTF. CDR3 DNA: TGTGCCAGTAGTAACAGACAGGGGGCGCTCGGCTACACCTTC.

CDR3 nucleotide sequence: TGCAGTGCCACGGGACAGGTCGGAAACACCTTC. This gives the protein CSATGQVGNTF. The rearrangement uses TRBV20-1 and TRBJ1-2; 8 nucleotides agree with TRBD1. J was trimmed by 12 bases and V by 6 bases; bases with no gene match: 9. From germline, CDR1 is DFQATT and CDR2 SNEGSKA (reference sequence). This CDR3 has 11 amino acids.